These T cell receptor beta chains were read from a single sample in a study of cytomegalovirus exposure and HLA in healthy donors. The assay was immunoSEQ multiplex PCR, and TCRdb's table has in-frame clones only and misses some. The data show about 170,000 clones, with about 84% seen just once and under 5% held by the top ten. The sample was PBMCs. The source of these receptors is a man aged 18 to 29 in good health and CMV-seronegative. Each CDR3 is given with its conserved first and last residue. The order of the fields is clone size, J gene, D gene, V gene, CDR3 protein, CDR3 DNA. The D gene is left open where the match is weak. Some rows mark clone size as missing; the rest say once, few, many or name a class of expanded clone.

.,TRBJ1-2,.,TRBV2,CASSGVTAYGYTF,TGTGCCAGCAGTGGCGTTACCGCGTATGGCTACACCTTC
once,TRBJ2-7,TRBD2,TRBV28,CASRTQPGLAGGEQYF,TGTGCCAGCAGAACTCAACCGGGACTAGCGGGAGGCGAGCAGTACTTC
few,TRBJ2-1,TRBD2,TRBV10-3,CAISGEGLALPDEQFF,TGTGCCATCAGTGGGGAGGGTCTAGCGCTCCCCGATGAGCAGTTCTTC
few,TRBJ1-1,.,TRBV27,CASSFQGWNTEAFF,TGTGCCAGCAGTTTTCAGGGCTGGAACACTGAAGCTTTCTTT
.,TRBJ2-7,.,TRBV28,CASSHRSREGEQYF,TGTGCCAGCAGTCACCGATCCCGTGAGGGCGAGCAGTACTTC
.,TRBJ1-1,TRBD1,TRBV7-9,CASSAQQGATEAFF,TGTGCCAGCAGCGCTCAACAGGGGGCCACTGAAGCTTTCTTT
.,TRBJ2-3,.,TRBV27,CASSLRARGRTDTQYF,TGTGCCAGCAGTTTAAGGGCGCGGGGGCGCACAGATACGCAGTATTTT
.,TRBJ2-7,.,TRBV5-5,CASSYGLTTYEQYF,TGTGCCAGCAGCTATGGACTGACCACCTACGAGCAGTACTTC
.,TRBJ2-1,.,TRBV5-1,CASSLGLSSYNEQFF,TGCGCCAGCAGCTTGGGGTTGAGCTCCTACAATGAGCAGTTCTTC
.,TRBJ2-5,TRBD1,TRBV5-6,CASSERQGSQETQYF,TGTGCCAGCAGCGAACGACAGGGATCACAAGAGACCCAGTACTTC
.,TRBJ2-7,.,TRBV6-5,CASSSQGIYEQYF,TGTGCCAGCAGTTCCCAGGGTATCTACGAGCAGTACTTC
.,TRBJ2-1,.,TRBV27,CASPLLQEPYSYNEQFF,TGTGCCAGCCCACTACTACAGGAGCCCTACTCCTACAATGAGCAGTTCTTC
.,TRBJ1-2,.,TRBV6-5,CASSSPRHDYGYTF,TGTGCCAGCAGTTCCCCCAGACACGACTATGGCTACACCTTC
.,TRBJ2-3,.,TRBV7-2,CASSLEGIRTDTQYF,TGTGCCAGCAGCTTAGAGGGGATTCGGACAGATACGCAGTATTTT
.,TRBJ2-1,.,TRBV7-9,CASSPMNPSNEQFF,TGTGCCAGCAGCCCCATGAATCCGAGTAATGAGCAGTTCTTC
.,TRBJ1-1,.,TRBV19,CASTVRWSTEAFF,TGTGCCAGTACCGTGCGATGGAGCACTGAAGCTTTCTTT
.,TRBJ1-6,.,TRBV5-1,CASSLFGESPLHF,TGCGCCAGCAGCTTATTCGGGGAATCACCCCTCCACTTT
.,TRBJ1-1,.,TRBV5-5,CASSPKRADSMNTEAFF,TGTGCCAGCAGCCCCAAGAGAGCGGACAGCATGAACACTGAAGCTTTCTTT
.,TRBJ2-7,TRBD1,TRBV5-3,CARVSGQGARTSTYEQYF,TGTGCCAGAGTGTCGGGACAGGGGGCCCGGACTAGTACCTACGAGCAGTACTTC
.,TRBJ1-4,TRBD1,TRBV29-1,CSVPGQGNEKLFF,TGCAGCGTCCCGGGACAGGGAAATGAAAAACTGTTTTTT
.,TRBJ2-1,TRBD2,TRBV7-9,CASSFSGRALSSYNEQFF,TGTGCCAGCAGCTTTAGCGGGAGGGCCTTGAGCTCCTACAATGAGCAGTTCTTC
.,TRBJ1-1,TRBD1,TRBV7-9,CASSLKDRLGAFF,TGTGCCAGCAGCTTAAAGGACAGGTTGGGCGCTTTCTTT
.,TRBJ2-5,TRBD1,TRBV5-1,CASSFGTGGKTQYF,TGCGCCAGCAGCTTTGGGACAGGGGGAAAGACCCAGTACTTC
.,TRBJ1-1,TRBD1,TRBV5-6,CASSPRTGNTEAFF,TGTGCCAGCAGCCCCCGGACAGGGAACACTGAAGCTTTCTTT
.,TRBJ1-3,.,TRBV9,CASSERASSGNTIYF,TGTGCCAGCAGCGAGAGGGCTAGCTCTGGAAACACCATATATTTT
once,TRBJ2-3,TRBD1,TRBV6-6,CASTDTGGGADTQYF,TGTGCCAGCACTGATACAGGGGGCGGCGCAGATACGCAGTATTTT
.,TRBJ2-3,TRBD2,TRBV9,CASSVSGVGTDTQYF,TGTGCCAGCAGCGTTAGCGGGGTGGGGACAGATACGCAGTATTTT
.,TRBJ1-6,.,TRBV5-1,CASSLGGSNNSPLHF,TGCGCCAGCAGCTTGGGCGGCAGTAATAATTCACCCCTCCACTTT
.,TRBJ2-2,TRBD1,TRBV15,CATSRPQGSFTGELFF,TGTGCCACCAGCAGACCACAGGGGAGTTTCACCGGGGAGCTGTTTTTT
once,TRBJ2-2,.,TRBV7-3,CASSIPGGGSTGELFF,TGTGCCAGCAGCATCCCAGGGGGCGGGAGCACCGGGGAGCTGTTTTTT
few,TRBJ2-6,.,TRBV10-1,CASSPDNSGANVLTF,TGCGCCAGCAGCCCCGACAACTCTGGGGCCAACGTCCTGACTTTC
.,TRBJ2-4,.,TRBV28,CASSFSSVRIQYF,TGTGCCAGCAGTTTTTCTAGCGTTCGGATTCAGTACTTC
.,TRBJ2-5,.,TRBV19,CASSHQGAETQYF,TGTGCCAGTAGTCATCAAGGGGCGGAGACCCAGTACTTC
.,TRBJ2-7,TRBD1,TRBV28,CASSLGTGGYSSYEQYF,TGTGCCAGCAGTTTAGGGACAGGGGGATATAGCTCCTACGAGCAGTACTTC
once,TRBJ2-2,.,TRBV6-6,CASTSGPTGELFF,TGTGCCAGCACCTCAGGGCCCACCGGGGAGCTGTTTTTT
.,TRBJ2-7,TRBD1,TRBV28,CASSLGTGSYEQYF,TGTGCCAGCAGTTTAGGGACAGGGTCCTACGAGCAGTACTTC
.,TRBJ2-7,.,TRBV19,CASSITVSSYEQYF,TGTGCCAGTAGTATAACCGTCAGCTCCTACGAGCAGTACTTC
.,TRBJ2-5,TRBD1,TRBV18,CASSPPGTGGPGRYQETQYF,TGTGCCAGCTCACCACCCGGGACAGGGGGCCCCGGCCGGTACCAAGAGACCCAGTACTTC
few,TRBJ1-2,.,TRBV4-3,CASSQGLQANYGYTF,TGCGCCAGCAGCCAGGGACTACAGGCGAACTATGGCTACACCTTC
few,TRBJ1-1,.,TRBV6-6,CASSGLGQGQAFF,TGTGCCAGCAGTGGCCTTGGTCAGGGCCAAGCTTTCTTT
.,TRBJ2-4,.,TRBV6-5,CASSYSRGTKNIQYF,TGTGCCAGCAGTTACTCACGGGGAACCAAAAACATTCAGTACTTC
.,TRBJ2-3,TRBD2,TRBV11-3,CASSFSGSTDTQYF,TGTGCCAGCAGCTTTAGCGGGAGCACAGATACGCAGTATTTT
.,TRBJ2-1,TRBD2,TRBV12-5,CASGLGGTSGRIHEQFF,TGTGCTAGTGGTTTGGGCGGGACTAGCGGGAGAATCCATGAGCAGTTCTTC
.,TRBJ2-4,TRBD1,TRBV7-3,CASSRGQGNIQYF,TGTGCCAGCAGCCGAGGACAGGGAAACATTCAGTACTTC
.,TRBJ2-3,.,TRBV21-1,CASSPSTDTQYF,TGTGCCAGCAGCCCTAGCACAGATACGCAGTATTTT
.,TRBJ1-5,TRBD1,TRBV25-1,CASRGQGGQPQHF,TGTGCCAGCAGGGGACAGGGAGGGCAGCCCCAGCATTTT
.,TRBJ2-3,TRBD1,TRBV6-1,CASSTGTGFQDTQYF,TGTGCCAGCAGTACCGGGACAGGGTTCCAAGATACGCAGTATTTT
.,TRBJ2-2,.,TRBV5-5,CASSLLVDLVGWNTGELFF,TGTGCCAGCAGCTTGTTAGTTGATCTGGTCGGGTGGAACACCGGGGAGCTGTTTTTT
.,TRBJ1-5,.,TRBV11-2,CASSLGRGQLAQPQHF,TGTGCCAGCAGCTTAGGGCGTGGACAATTAGCTCAGCCCCAGCATTTT
.,TRBJ1-2,.,TRBV28,CASNGQSRPEGGYTF,TGTGCCAGCAACGGGCAGTCCCGTCCCGAGGGCGGCTACACCTTC
.,TRBJ1-1,TRBD1,TRBV4-2,CASSQDRVGTEAFF,TGTGCCAGCAGCCAGGACAGGGTGGGCACTGAAGCTTTCTTT
.,TRBJ1-2,.,TRBV7-2,CASSATGTFNYGYTF,TGTGCCAGCAGCGCCACCGGGACTTTTAACTATGGCTACACCTTC
.,TRBJ2-1,TRBD2,TRBV28,CASSLLGGYNEQFF,TGTGCCAGCAGTTTGCTGGGGGGGTACAATGAGCAGTTCTTC
.,TRBJ2-2,TRBD1,TRBV29-1,CTGQGLTGELFF,TGCACCGGACAGGGATTAACCGGGGAGCTGTTTTTT
.,TRBJ2-1,.,TRBV4-1,CASSGGAISKFF,TGCGCCAGCAGCGGGGGGGCAATAAGCAAGTTCTTC
.,TRBJ2-2,.,TRBV7-8,CASSHRWGELFF,TGTGCCAGCAGCCACCGGTGGGGGGAGCTGTTTTTT
.,TRBJ2-5,.,TRBV28,CASSDQGWETQYF,TGTGCCAGCAGTGATCAGGGTTGGGAGACCCAGTACTTC
.,TRBJ2-1,TRBD2,TRBV11-3,CASSPGGAGEDNEQFF,TGTGCCAGCAGCCCCGGCGGGGCGGGAGAAGACAATGAGCAGTTCTTC
once,TRBJ2-1,TRBD2,TRBV4-3,CASSPDGGASSYNEQFF,TGCGCCAGCAGCCCCGACGGGGGGGCGAGCTCCTACAATGAGCAGTTCTTC